This T cell receptor beta chain was recovered during a study of blood T cell repertoires in COVID-19. The overall study: In each case, the material was cDNA or gDNA derived from T cells, B-cell-depleted T cells, or PBMCs.

Assay: immunoSEQ multiplex PCR; the TCRdb copy retains only in-frame clones and omits some. The repertoire holds over 85,000 clones, with about 87% as singletons. This clone has more than one count but fewer than ten. Trimming took off 5 bases at V and 8 bases at J, with 16 bases between the two ends. Germline V lookup: CDR1 SEHNR, CDR2 FQNEAQ (reference sequence). The CDR3 length is 14 residues. This rearrangement joins TRBV7-9 to TRBJ2-1; tentatively, D is TRBD2 (5 bases). The sequenced sample consisted of peripheral blood. The TCR comes from a human donor in a cohort sampled during active COVID-19. The CDR3 sequence is CASSHRTGPDEQFF. The CDR3 DNA follows: TGTGCCAGCAGCCACCGGACTGGCCCCGATGAGCAGTTCTTC.